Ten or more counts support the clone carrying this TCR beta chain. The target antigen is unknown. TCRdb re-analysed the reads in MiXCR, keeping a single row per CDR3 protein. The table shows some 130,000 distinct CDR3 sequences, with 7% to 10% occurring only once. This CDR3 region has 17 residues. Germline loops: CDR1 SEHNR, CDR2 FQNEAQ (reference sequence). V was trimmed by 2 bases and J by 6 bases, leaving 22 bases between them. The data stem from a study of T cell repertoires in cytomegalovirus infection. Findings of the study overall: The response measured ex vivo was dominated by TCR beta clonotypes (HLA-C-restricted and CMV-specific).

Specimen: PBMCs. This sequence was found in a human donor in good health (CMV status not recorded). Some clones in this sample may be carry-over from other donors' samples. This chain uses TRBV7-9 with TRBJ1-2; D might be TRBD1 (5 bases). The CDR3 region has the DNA TGTGCCAGCAGCTTAACTGGGGGAGCCCCAGTGAACGATGGCTACACCTTC. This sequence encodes CASSLTGGAPVNDGYTF.